This TCR beta chain emerged from a study of blood T cell repertoires in COVID-19. The CDR3 is 15 residues long. The trim removed 5 bases at V and 1 base at J, leaving 7 bases unmatched. Germline V CDR1 and CDR2: MDHEN, SYDVKM. Repertoires were generated with immunoSEQ multiplex PCR, while TCRdb's copy carries only in-frame clones and drops some. The sample carries 70,000 to 100,000 clones, around 82% recorded once. Material: peripheral blood. The chain employs TRBV28 and TRBJ2-5; 7 bases fit TRBD1. The TCR was taken from a man aged 50 to 59 with active or convalescent COVID-19. CDR3 bases: TGTGCCAGCAGTGGCTGGACAGGACTCCAAGAGACCCAGTACTTC. Translating gives CASSGWTGLQETQYF.